The rows below give T cell receptor beta chains drawn from one sample of a study of T-cell memory formation after mild COVID-19. TCRdb redid the calling of the 5' RACE reads with MiXCR, one entry per CDR3 protein. The sample consists of about 290,000 distinct CDR3 sequences, roughly 15% of them appearing once. Sequenced: PBMCs or a T cell subset sorted from them (not recorded which). These receptor sequences come from a young man who had mild COVID-19 (a few samples of this study predate the infection). Cell type and time point are not known. CDR3s include the opening cysteine and the closing phenylalanine or tryptophan. D genes are given only for firm matches. Some rows mark clone size as missing; the rest say once, few, many or name a class of expanded clone.

d_call,v_call,clone_size,j_call,cdr3_nt,cdr3_aa
TRBD1,TRBV20-1,NA,TRBJ1-2,TGCAGTGCTAACAGCAGGGGGGCCTATGGCTACACCTTC,CSANSRGAYGYTF
TRBD1,TRBV12-3/TRBV12-4,many,TRBJ1-2,TGTGCCAGCAGTCCCACAGGGGGCAATGGCTACACCTTC,CASSPTGGNGYTF
NA,TRBV5-1,NA,TRBJ1-2,TGCGCCAGCAGCGTCACGGGGGCAGTTGATGGCTACACCTTC,CASSVTGAVDGYTF
NA,TRBV20-1,NA,TRBJ2-1,TGCAGTACTCGAGGTGAGAGGTCCGCAAACAATGAGCAGTTCTTC,CSTRGERSANNEQFF
TRBD2,TRBV20-1,few,TRBJ2-3,TGCAGTGCTAGAGAACTAGCGGGTGGCACAGATACGCAGTATTTT,CSARELAGGTDTQYF
NA,TRBV5-1,NA,TRBJ2-5,TGCGCCAGCAGCTTCGACGGTTCGGCGGAAGAGACCCAGTACTTC,CASSFDGSAEETQYF
TRBD1,TRBV12-3/TRBV12-4,NA,TRBJ2-7,TGTGCCAGCAGTTTCGGAGCAGGGGGCTACGAGCAGTACTTC,CASSFGAGGYEQYF
NA,TRBV7-2,NA,TRBJ1-1,TGTGCCAGCAGCTTAAAAGGAGGTGAGACTGAAGCTTTCTTT,CASSLKGGETEAFF
NA,TRBV7-3,NA,TRBJ1-2,TGTGCCAGCAGCTTAACGGTGGGGTATGGCTACACCTTC,CASSLTVGYGYTF
NA,TRBV4-2,many,TRBJ2-7,TGTGCCAGCAGCCAAGTGTCCGCATACGAGCAGTACTTC,CASSQVSAYEQYF
NA,TRBV23-1,few,TRBJ1-2,TGCGCCAGCAGTCAATTGCGGGCTTCAGGCGACTATGGCTACACCTTC,CASSQLRASGDYGYTF
NA,TRBV5-6,NA,TRBJ2-5,TGTGCCAGCAGCTCCGGGATCCCCCAAGAGACCCAGTACTTC,CASSSGIPQETQYF
NA,TRBV4-1,NA,TRBJ1-5,TGTGCCAGCAGCCAAGTTGGCCAGCCCCAGCATTTT,CASSQVGQPQHF
TRBD1,TRBV5-1,NA,TRBJ1-4,TGCGCCAGCAGCCCAGGGACAGTCGAGGAAAAACTGTTTTTT,CASSPGTVEEKLFF
NA,TRBV5-1,NA,TRBJ1-3,TGCGCCAGCAGCTTGGTAGGGTCGGTTTCTGGAAACACCATATATTTT,CASSLVGSVSGNTIYF
NA,TRBV5-1,few,TRBJ2-3,TGCGCCAGCAGCTTGGGGACGGCGAACACTGATACGCAGTATTTT,CASSLGTANTDTQYF
NA,TRBV12-3/TRBV12-4,NA,TRBJ2-1,TGTGCCAGCAGGCCGGTCGGGGAAGGCGATGAGCAGTTCTTC,CASRPVGEGDEQFF
NA,TRBV10-3,NA,TRBJ2-2,TGTGCCATCAGTGAGAGAGGGGCTGGGGACACCGGGGAGCTGTTTTTT,CAISERGAGDTGELFF
NA,TRBV11-2,NA,TRBJ2-2,TGTGCCACTTGGGGTGGGGGGACCGGCAGCGGGGAGCTGTTTTTT,CATWGGGTGSGELFF
NA,TRBV4-3,few,TRBJ1-2,TGCGCCAGCAGCCAAGATACAGGGACGCGCGGCTACACCTTC,CASSQDTGTRGYTF
TRBD1,TRBV5-6,NA,TRBJ2-7,TGTGCCAGCAGCCTTGGGGACAGGAGCTCCTACGAGCAGTACTTC,CASSLGDRSSYEQYF
TRBD1,TRBV9,few,TRBJ2-7,TGTGCCAGCAGCGGACAGGGAACCTACGAGCAGTACTTC,CASSGQGTYEQYF
TRBD1,TRBV20-1,few,TRBJ2-4,TGCAGTGCAAGACAGGGGGCATTTGCCAACATTCAGTACTTC,CSARQGAFANIQYF
NA,TRBV12-3/TRBV12-4,NA,TRBJ2-7,TGTGCCAGCAGTCATATCTCCTACGAGCAGTACTTC,CASSHISYEQYF
NA,TRBV4-1,many,TRBJ1-1,TGCGCCAGTCGGGGCCTAACAGTGAACACTGAAGCTTTCTTT,CASRGLTVNTEAFF
NA,TRBV13,NA,TRBJ1-1,TGTGCCAGCAGCTTATGGGGAGGGAGGGACACTGAAGCTTTCTTT,CASSLWGGRDTEAFF
NA,TRBV5-5,once,TRBJ1-1,TGTGCCAGCAGCCGGCCCGATGGGAACACTGAAGCTTTCTTT,CASSRPDGNTEAFF
TRBD2,TRBV10-1,NA,TRBJ2-1,TGCGCCAGCCTTATTCTTCCCCAGCGGGGGGGTTACAATGAGCAGTTCTTC,CASLILPQRGGYNEQFF